The source of this TCR beta chain is a study of metastatic and nonmetastatic thyroid tumors. Study information: A comparison of repertoires was made across blood and tumor or nodule tissue from malignant and benign thyroid patients.

Germline V gives CDR1 MNHNS, CDR2 SASEGT. The CDR3 is 17 residues long. Note on this clone: The junction does not match germline at one end; this may be a read error.

TCRdb re-called clones from the PCR reads using MiXCR. In the table there are about 92,000 clones, 15% of which are singletons. Patients had received no treatment of any kind before thyroid surgery. This TCR came from a female donor with papillary thyroid cancer or a benign thyroid nodule (not recorded which). Some clones in this sample may be carry-over from other donors' samples. Specimen: blood. V gene TRBV6-1 combines with J gene TRBJ2-2; 11 bases fit TRBD1. CDR3 sequence (DNA): TGTGCCAGCTTCCGGCGTGGGGGACAGGGGGTACCCGGGGAGCTTTTTTTT. Protein product: CASFRRGGQGVPGELFF.